These 10 T cell receptor beta chains originate from one sample sequenced in a study of CD8 T cells in Susac syndrome. Random hexamers were used to reverse transcribe about 0.5 to 1 ug of RNA. TCRdb re-derived calls from the immunoSEQ multiplex PCR reads in MiXCR, one entry per CDR3 protein. Among 75,000 to 100,000 distinct CDR3 sequences, about 93% were seen once, and the ten largest hold more than 0.8%. The sequenced material came from CD8+ T cells from PBMCs. These receptors were collected from a human donor with Susac syndrome.

This clonotype was seen just once. The CDR3 region is CASGFGTEQFF. For the CDR3, the DNA is TGTGCTAGTGGTTTCGGGACTGAGCAGTTCTTC. J is TRBJ2-1 and V is TRBV12-5, with D perhaps being TRBD1 or TRBD2 (5 bases each). This CDR3 has 11 residues. CDR1 LGHNT and CDR2 FRNRAP come from the germline V gene. V was clipped by 3 bases and J by 9 bases, with 6 bases between them.

The chain recombines TRBV24-1 with TRBJ2-5, with D uncertain. Trimming pared 5 bases from V and 4 bases from J, leaving 16 bases between. Per the germline V gene, CDR1 is KGHDR and CDR2 is SFDVKD. The CDR3 length is 15 residues. The CDR3 bases are TGTGCCACCAGTGGTCCAGGTGGATCCTTAGAGACCCAGTACTTC. Its translation: CATSGPGGSLETQYF.

The rearrangement uses TRBV13 and TRBJ2-5; TRBD2 is a possible D gene (5 bases). V lost 4 bases to trimming and J lost 3 bases, with 15 bases between them. This CDR3 region has 15 residues. Germline V gene sequence: CDR1 PRHDT, CDR2 FYEKMQ (reference sequence). The CDR3 nucleotides are TGTGCCAGCAGCTCTACCTCAGACGGGAAAGAGACCCAGTACTTC. This gives the protein CASSSTSDGKETQYF.

The V and J genes are TRBV11-3 and TRBJ2-5; no firm D call. Deletions cut 1 base from V and 5 bases from J, with 17 bases between. In germline, CDR1 is SGHNT, CDR2 YENEEA. The CDR3 loop spans 16 amino acids. The CDR3 DNA reads as TGTGCCAGCAGCTTAGGCTACAGCAGGTCGATGGAGACCCAGTACTTC. Residues: CASSLGYSRSMETQYF.

The V gene is TRBV6-1, the J gene TRBJ1-5, with a weak D call TRBD1 (6 bases). Germline CDR1 reads MNHNS; CDR2 reads SASEGT. The CDR3 consists of 14 residues. Trimming left V 5 bases short and J 5 bases short, with 13 bases between. The CDR3 protein is CASSPLTGYQPQHF. CDR3 in DNA: TGTGCCAGCAGTCCGCTGACAGGCTATCAGCCCCAGCATTTT.

This CDR3 is CASSYSDRAYEQYF. In DNA, the CDR3 is TGTGCCAGCAGTTACTCAGACCGTGCCTACGAGCAGTACTTC. J is TRBJ2-7 and V is TRBV6-5; D unresolved. Germline V gives CDR1 MNHEY, CDR2 SVGAGI. The CDR3 runs to 14 residues. V was pared by 0 bases and J by 2 bases, with 8 bases between.

The chain combines TRBV12-5 with TRBJ2-6; maybe TRBD2 (6 bases). The V gene lost 2 bases and the J gene lost 0 bases, with 8 bases spanning the gap. The CDR3 length is 16 residues. The V gene's germline CDR1 is LGHNT and CDR2 FRNRAP. CDR3 in amino acids: CASGLPTSSGANVLTF. CDR3 DNA: TGTGCTAGTGGTTTGCCGACTAGCTCTGGGGCCAACGTCCTGACTTTC. The full variable domain, completed using reference TRBV12-5 and TRBJ2-6, is DARVTQTPRHKVTEMGQEVTMRCQPILGHNTVFWYRQTMMQGLELLAYFRNRAPLDDSGMPKDRFSAEMPDATLATLKIQPSEPRDSAVYFCASGLPTSSGANVLTFGAGSRLTVL.

V is TRBV7-8 and J is TRBJ2-5, with 8 bases lining up with TRBD2. Trimming cost V 4 bases and J 2 bases; bases outside gene matches: 6. The CDR3 is 15 residues long. CDR1 and CDR2 (germline): SGHVS, FQNEAQ. CDR3 in amino acids: CASSSRGGGQETQYF. In DNA form, the CDR3 reads TGTGCCAGCAGCTCCCGGGGGGGTGGGCAAGAGACCCAGTACTTC.

This chain joins TRBV29-1 and TRBJ2-2, with TRBD2 as a possible D gene (7 bases). Germline CDR1 is SQVTM and CDR2 is ANQGSEA. The CDR3 length is 14 residues. Trimming removed 7 bases from V and 8 bases from J, with 20 bases in between. The chain's CDR3 is CSATEGGRKGELFF. Written as DNA, the CDR3 is TGCAGCGCGACTGAGGGGGGGAGGAAAGGGGAGCTGTTTTTT.

The V gene is TRBV27, the J gene TRBJ2-3; D unresolved. Germline CDR1 and CDR2: MNHEY and SMNVEV (reference sequence). The CDR3 loop spans 14 amino acids. Trimming removed 0 bases from V and 0 bases from J, with 4 bases in between. CDR3 protein: CASSLSGSTDTQYF. The CDR3 DNA sequence: TGTGCCAGCAGTTTATCCGGGAGCACAGATACGCAGTATTTT.